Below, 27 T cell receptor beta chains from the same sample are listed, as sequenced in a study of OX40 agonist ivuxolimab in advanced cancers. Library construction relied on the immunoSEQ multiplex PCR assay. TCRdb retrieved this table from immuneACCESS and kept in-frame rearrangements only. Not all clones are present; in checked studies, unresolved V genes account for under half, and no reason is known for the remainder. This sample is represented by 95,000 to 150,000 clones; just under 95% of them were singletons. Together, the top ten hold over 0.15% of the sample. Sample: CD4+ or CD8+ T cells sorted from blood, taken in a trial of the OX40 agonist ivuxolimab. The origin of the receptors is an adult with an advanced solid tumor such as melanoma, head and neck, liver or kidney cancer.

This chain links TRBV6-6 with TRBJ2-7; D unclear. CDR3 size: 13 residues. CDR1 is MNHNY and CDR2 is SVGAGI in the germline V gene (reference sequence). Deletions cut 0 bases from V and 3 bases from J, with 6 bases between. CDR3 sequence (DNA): TGTGCCAGCAGTTACTCTTGGGACTACGAGCAGTACTTC. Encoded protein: CASSYSWDYEQYF.

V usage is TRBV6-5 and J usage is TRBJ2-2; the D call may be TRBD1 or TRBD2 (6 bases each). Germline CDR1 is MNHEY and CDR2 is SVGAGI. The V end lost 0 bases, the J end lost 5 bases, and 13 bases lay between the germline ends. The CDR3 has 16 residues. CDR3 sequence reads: CASSYSGGRGTGELFF. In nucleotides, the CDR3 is TGTGCCAGCAGTTACTCAGGGGGGCGAGGGACCGGGGAGCTGTTTTTT.

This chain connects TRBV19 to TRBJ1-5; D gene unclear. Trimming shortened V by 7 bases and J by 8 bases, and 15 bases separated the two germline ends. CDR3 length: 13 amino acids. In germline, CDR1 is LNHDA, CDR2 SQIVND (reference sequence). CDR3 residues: CASTQLGLEPQHF. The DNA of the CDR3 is TGTGCCAGTACCCAATTGGGCTTAGAGCCCCAGCATTTT.

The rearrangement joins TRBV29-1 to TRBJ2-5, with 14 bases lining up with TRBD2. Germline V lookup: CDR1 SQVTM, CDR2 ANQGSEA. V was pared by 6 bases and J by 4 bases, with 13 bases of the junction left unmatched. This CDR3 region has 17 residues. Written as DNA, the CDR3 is TGCAGCGTAACCGGGACTAGCGGGAGAGTTATAGGAGAGACCCAGTACTTC. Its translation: CSVTGTSGRVIGETQYF.

This CDR3 is CASSIDQAGNTGELFF. In DNA, the CDR3 is TGTGCCAGTAGTATAGATCAAGCGGGAAACACCGGGGAGCTGTTTTTT. The V and J genes are TRBV19 and TRBJ2-2; 7 bases line up with TRBD2. J lost 2 bases, V lost 0 bases, and 3 bases had no gene match. Germline values: CDR1 LNHDA, CDR2 SQIVND (reference sequence). The CDR3 is made up of 16 amino acids.

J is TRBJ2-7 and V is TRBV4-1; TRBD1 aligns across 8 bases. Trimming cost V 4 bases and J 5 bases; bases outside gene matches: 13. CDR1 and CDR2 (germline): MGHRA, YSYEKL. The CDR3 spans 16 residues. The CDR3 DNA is TGCGCCAGCAGCCCCCTTGGCAGACAGGGGTACCACGAGCAGTACTTC. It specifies CASSPLGRQGYHEQYF.

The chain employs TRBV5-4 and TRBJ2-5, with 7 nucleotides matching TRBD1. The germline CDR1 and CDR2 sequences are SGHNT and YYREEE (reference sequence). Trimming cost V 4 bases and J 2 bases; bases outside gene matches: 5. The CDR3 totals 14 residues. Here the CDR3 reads CASSLRTGQETQYF. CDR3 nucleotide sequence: TGTGCCAGCAGCCTCCGGACAGGACAAGAGACCCAGTACTTC. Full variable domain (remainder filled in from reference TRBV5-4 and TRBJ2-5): ETGVTQSPTHLIKTRGQQVTLRCSSQSGHNTVSWYQQALGQGPQFIFQYYREEENGRGNFPPRFSGLQFPNYSSELNVNALELDDSALYLCASSLRTGQETQYFGPGTRLLVL.

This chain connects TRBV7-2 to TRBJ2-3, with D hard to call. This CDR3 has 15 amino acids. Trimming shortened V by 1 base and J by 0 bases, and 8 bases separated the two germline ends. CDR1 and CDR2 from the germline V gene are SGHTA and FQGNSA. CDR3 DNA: TGTGCCAGCAGCTTAGGCCAGCCTAGCACAGATACGCAGTATTTT. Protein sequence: CASSLGQPSTDTQYF.

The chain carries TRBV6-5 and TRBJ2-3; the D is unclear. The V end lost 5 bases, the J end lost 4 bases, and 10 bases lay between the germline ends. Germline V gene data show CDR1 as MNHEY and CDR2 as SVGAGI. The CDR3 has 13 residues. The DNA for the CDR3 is TGTGCCAGCAGTCCATACGAAGCAGATACGCAGTATTTT. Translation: CASSPYEADTQYF.

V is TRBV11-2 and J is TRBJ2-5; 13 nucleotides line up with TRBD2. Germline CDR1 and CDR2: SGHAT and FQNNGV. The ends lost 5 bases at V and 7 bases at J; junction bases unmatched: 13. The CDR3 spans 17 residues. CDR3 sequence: CASSDLGGLAGKGTQYF. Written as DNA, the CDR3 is TGTGCCAGCAGCGACCTAGGGGGACTAGCGGGGAAGGGGACCCAGTACTTC. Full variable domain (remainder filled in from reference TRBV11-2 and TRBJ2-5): EAGVAQSPRYKIIEKRQSVAFWCNPISGHATLYWYQQILGQGPKLLIQFQNNGVVDDSQLPKDRFSAERLKGVDSTLKIQPAKLEDSAVYLCASSDLGGLAGKGTQYFGPGTRLLVL.

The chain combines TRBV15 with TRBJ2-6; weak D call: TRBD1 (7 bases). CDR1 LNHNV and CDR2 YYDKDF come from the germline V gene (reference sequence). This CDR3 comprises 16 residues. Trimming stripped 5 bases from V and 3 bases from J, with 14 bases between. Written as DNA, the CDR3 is TGTGCCACCAGCGGAACAGGGGACTTTGGGGCCAACGTCCTGACTTTC. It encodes CATSGTGDFGANVLTF.

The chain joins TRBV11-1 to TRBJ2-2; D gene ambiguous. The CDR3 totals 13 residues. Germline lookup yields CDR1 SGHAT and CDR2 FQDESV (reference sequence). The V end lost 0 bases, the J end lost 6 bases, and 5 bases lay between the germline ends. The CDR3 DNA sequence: TGTGCCAGCAGCTTAGCATTTTCCGGGGAGCTGTTTTTT. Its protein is CASSLAFSGELFF.

The CDR3 region has the DNA TGTGCCAGCAGCTTAGCGCGGGGAGGGGGGACAGGGATCTACGAGCAGTACTTC. This sequence encodes CASSLARGGGTGIYEQYF. The chain uses TRBV7-2 and TRBJ2-7; 9 nucleotides line up with TRBD1. The germline V gene has CDR1 SGHTA and CDR2 FQGNSA. This CDR3 has 18 amino acids. J was trimmed by 3 bases and V by 0 bases; bases with no gene match: 12.

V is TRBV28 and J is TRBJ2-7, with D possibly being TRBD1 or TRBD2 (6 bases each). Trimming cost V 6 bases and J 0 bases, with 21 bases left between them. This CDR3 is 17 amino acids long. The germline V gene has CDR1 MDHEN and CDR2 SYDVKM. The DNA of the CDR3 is TGTGCCAGCAGAAATGTCCCAGGAGGGGGAGCCTCCTACGAGCAGTACTTC. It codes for CASRNVPGGGASYEQYF.

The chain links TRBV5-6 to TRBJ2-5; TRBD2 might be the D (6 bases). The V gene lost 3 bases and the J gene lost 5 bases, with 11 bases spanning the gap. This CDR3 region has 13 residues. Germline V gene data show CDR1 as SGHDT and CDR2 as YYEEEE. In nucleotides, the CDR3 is TGTGCCAGCAGCTCTAGGGCGGGGGAGACCCAGTACTTC. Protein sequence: CASSSRAGETQYF.

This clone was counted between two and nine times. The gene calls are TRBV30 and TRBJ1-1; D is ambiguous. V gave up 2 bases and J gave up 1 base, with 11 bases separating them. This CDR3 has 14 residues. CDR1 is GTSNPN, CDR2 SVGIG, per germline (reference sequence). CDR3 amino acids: CAWSYMRENTEAFF. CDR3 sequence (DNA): TGTGCCTGGAGTTATATGCGGGAGAACACTGAAGCTTTCTTT. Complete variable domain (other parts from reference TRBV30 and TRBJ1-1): SQTIHQWPATLVQPVGSPLSLECTVEGTSNPNLYWYRQAAGRGLQLLFYSVGIGQISSEVPQNLSASRPQDRQFILSSKKLLLSDSGFYLCAWSYMRENTEAFFGQGTRLTVV.

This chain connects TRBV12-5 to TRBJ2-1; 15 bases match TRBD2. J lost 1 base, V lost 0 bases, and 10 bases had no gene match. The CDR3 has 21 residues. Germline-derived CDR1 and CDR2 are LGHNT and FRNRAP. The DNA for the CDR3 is TGTGCTAGTGGTTTGGTAGCACTTGGACTAGCGGGGGGGAATTCCTACAATGAGCAGTTCTTC. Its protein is CASGLVALGLAGGNSYNEQFF.

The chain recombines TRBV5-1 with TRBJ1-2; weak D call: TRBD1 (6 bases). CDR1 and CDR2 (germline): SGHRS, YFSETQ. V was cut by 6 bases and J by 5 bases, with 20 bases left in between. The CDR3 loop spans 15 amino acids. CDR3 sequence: CASKRDKDPGYGYTF. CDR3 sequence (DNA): TGCGCCAGCAAACGGGACAAGGATCCGGGGTATGGCTACACCTTC.

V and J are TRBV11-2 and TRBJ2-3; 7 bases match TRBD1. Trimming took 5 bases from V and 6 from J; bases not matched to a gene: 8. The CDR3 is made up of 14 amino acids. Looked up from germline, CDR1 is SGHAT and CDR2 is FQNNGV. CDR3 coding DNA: TGTGCCAGCAGCCCTGACAGGGCGAGGGATACGCAGTATTTT. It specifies CASSPDRARDTQYF.

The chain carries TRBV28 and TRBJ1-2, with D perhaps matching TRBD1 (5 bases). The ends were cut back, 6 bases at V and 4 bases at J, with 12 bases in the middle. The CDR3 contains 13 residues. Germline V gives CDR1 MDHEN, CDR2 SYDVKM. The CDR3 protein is CASSLSTVYGYTF. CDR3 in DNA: TGTGCCAGCAGCCTCTCGACAGTCTATGGCTACACCTTC.

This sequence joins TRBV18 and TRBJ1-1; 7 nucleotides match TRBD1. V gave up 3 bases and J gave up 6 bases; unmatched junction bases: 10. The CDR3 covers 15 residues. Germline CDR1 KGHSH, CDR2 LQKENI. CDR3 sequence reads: CASSPLIGGASEAFF. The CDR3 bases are TGTGCCAGCTCACCCTTGATAGGGGGCGCCTCTGAAGCTTTCTTT.

For the CDR3, the DNA is TGTGCCAGCAGCTTTCTCGGGACTAGCGGGAGTGGGAGTGAGCAGTTCTTC. Its protein product is CASSFLGTSGSGSEQFF. The chain couples TRBV11-2 to TRBJ2-1; 14 nucleotides match TRBD2. V lost 3 bases to trimming and J lost 9 bases; unmatched junction nucleotides: 10. Germline CDR1 is SGHAT and CDR2 is FQNNGV. CDR3 length equals 17 residues.

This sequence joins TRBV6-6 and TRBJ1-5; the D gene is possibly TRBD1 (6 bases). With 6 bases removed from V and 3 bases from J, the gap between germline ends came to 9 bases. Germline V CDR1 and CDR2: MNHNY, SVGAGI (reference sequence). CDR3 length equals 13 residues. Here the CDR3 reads CASSDRFNQPQHF. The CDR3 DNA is TGTGCCAGCAGCGACAGGTTCAATCAGCCCCAGCATTTT.

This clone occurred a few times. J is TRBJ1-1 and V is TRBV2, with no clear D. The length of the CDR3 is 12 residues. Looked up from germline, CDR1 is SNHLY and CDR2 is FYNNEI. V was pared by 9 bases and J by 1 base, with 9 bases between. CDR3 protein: CARGSPNTEAFF. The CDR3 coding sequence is TGTGCCAGGGGCTCCCCGAACACTGAAGCTTTCTTT.

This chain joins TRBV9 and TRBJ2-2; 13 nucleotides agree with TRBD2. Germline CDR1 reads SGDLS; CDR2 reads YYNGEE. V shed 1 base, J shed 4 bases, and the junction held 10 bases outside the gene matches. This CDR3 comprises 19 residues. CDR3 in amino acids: CASSVLPTSGGAPTGELFF. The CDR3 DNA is TGTGCCAGCAGCGTACTCCCCACTAGCGGGGGGGCTCCCACCGGGGAGCTGTTTTTT.

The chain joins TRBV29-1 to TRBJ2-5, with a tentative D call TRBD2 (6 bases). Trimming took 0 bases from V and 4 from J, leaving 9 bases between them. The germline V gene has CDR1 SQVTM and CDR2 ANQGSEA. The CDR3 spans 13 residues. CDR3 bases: TGCAGCGTTGAAGAGGGAGGCCGAGAGACCCAGTACTTC. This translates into CSVEEGGRETQYF.

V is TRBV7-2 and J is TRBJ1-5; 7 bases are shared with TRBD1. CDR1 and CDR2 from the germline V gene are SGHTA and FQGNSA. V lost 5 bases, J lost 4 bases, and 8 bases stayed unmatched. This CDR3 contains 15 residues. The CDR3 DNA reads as TGTGCCAGCAGCCCAGGGGGGCAGGGTAATCAGCCCCAGCATTTT. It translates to CASSPGGQGNQPQHF.